One sample yielded the 18 T cell receptor beta chains listed below, sequenced in a study of blood T cell repertoires in COVID-19. The method was immunoSEQ multiplex PCR; TCRdb's version includes in-frame clones alone and lacks a portion of them. The sample includes hundreds of thousands of clones, 88% of them seen just once. Sample: peripheral blood. These receptors came from a woman younger than 45 with acute or convalescent COVID-19.

The V gene is TRBV30, the J gene TRBJ1-2, with D perhaps TRBD1 (6 bases). Germline V lookup: CDR1 GTSNPN, CDR2 SVGIG (reference sequence). The V end was cut by 0 bases, the J end by 6 bases, with 11 bases between. This CDR3 comprises 13 residues. CDR3 protein: CAWSVLQGHGYTF. The CDR3 DNA reads TGTGCCTGGAGTGTGTTGCAGGGGCATGGCTACACCTTC.

The genes are TRBV9 and TRBJ2-1; 7 nucleotides agree with TRBD1. Germline-derived CDR1 and CDR2 are SGDLS and YYNGEE. The CDR3 contains 13 residues. With 3 bases clipped from V and 9 bases from J, the junction kept 6 bases outside the gene matches. The CDR3 DNA follows: TGTGCCAGCAGCGGGGGTTACAGGGGTGAGCAGTTCTTC. Its protein is CASSGGYRGEQFF.

In DNA, the CDR3 is TGTGCCAGCAGCGGACTCGGACTAGCGGGAGGGTACACCCAGTACTTC. Translated, it gives CASSGLGLAGGYTQYF. The rearrangement links TRBV9 to TRBJ2-5; the match to TRBD2 covers 15 bases. The CDR3 totals 16 residues. From germline, CDR1 is SGDLS and CDR2 YYNGEE. Unmatched junction bases numbered 8, after V lost 3 bases and J lost 8 bases.

To note about this clone: At one of its ends the junction is not consistent with the germline gene, which may arise from a read error. V usage is TRBV5-1 and J usage is TRBJ2-2, with a weak D call TRBD2 (6 bases). In germline, CDR1 is SGHRS, CDR2 YFSETQ. The CDR3 covers 16 residues. CDR3 residues: CATSDSSAGVTGELFF. Here the CDR3 DNA reads TGCGCCACCAGCGACTCTAGCGCCGGCGTGACCGGGGAGCTGTTTTTT. The complete variable domain, with remaining parts taken from reference TRBV5-1 and TRBJ2-2, reads KAGVTQTPRYLIKTRGQQVTLSCSPISGHRSVSWYQQTPGQGLQFLFEYFSETQRNKGNFPGRFSGRQFSNSRSEMNVSTLELGDSALYLCATSDSSAGVTGELFFGEGSRLTVL.

The J gene is TRBJ1-3, the V gene TRBV7-2; no clear D gene. Germline loops: CDR1 SGHTA, CDR2 FQGNSA. With 2 bases removed from V and 0 bases from J, the gap between germline ends came to 11 bases. The CDR3 spans 16 residues. CDR3 coding DNA: TGTGCCAGCAGCTTATTCCCAACCGGCTCTGGAAACACCATATATTTT. Translated: CASSLFPTGSGNTIYF.

The chain has TRBV7-9 and TRBJ1-5, with a tentative D call TRBD1 (5 bases). CDR1 is SEHNR and CDR2 is FQNEAQ in the germline V gene (reference sequence). The CDR3 runs 14 residues. With 1 base removed from V and 4 bases from J, the gap between germline ends came to 8 bases. The CDR3 spells CASSLGGRNQPQHF. The CDR3 bases are TGTGCCAGCAGCTTAGGGGGCCGGAATCAGCCCCAGCATTTT. The full variable domain, its missing parts supplied by reference TRBV7-9 and TRBJ1-5, is DTGVSQNPRHKITKRGQNVTFRCDPISEHNRLYWYRQTLGQGPEFLTYFQNEAQLEKSRLLSDRFSAERPKGSFSTLEIQRTEQGDSAMYLCASSLGGRNQPQHFGDGTRLSIL.

In the case of this clone: The junction and the germline gene differ at one end; a read error may be behind it. The rearrangement joins TRBV10-3 to TRBJ1-1, with 11 positions matching TRBD1. The CDR3 has 14 amino acids. Germline-derived CDR1 and CDR2 are ENHRY and SYGVKD. The CDR3 is CAISVGQGATGAFF. The CDR3 region has the DNA TGTGCCATCAGTGTTGGACAGGGGGCAACTGGAGCTTTCTTT.

The genes are TRBV30 and TRBJ1-6; 7 positions agree with TRBD1. The CDR3 spans 14 residues. Losses at the gene ends were 5 bases for V and 5 bases for J; bases not matched to a gene: 6. Germline loops: CDR1 GTSNPN, CDR2 SVGIG (reference sequence). CDR3 bases: TGTGCCTGGTCGGGACAGAGAAATAATTCACCCCTCCACTTT. This encodes CAWSGQRNNSPLHF. The entire variable domain, with the rest obtained from reference TRBV30 and TRBJ1-6, is as follows: SQTIHQWPATLVQPVGSPLSLECTVEGTSNPNLYWYRQAAGRGLQLLFYSVGIGQISSEVPQNLSASRPQDRQFILSSKKLLLSDSGFYLCAWSGQRNNSPLHFGNGTRLTVT.

The rearrangement joins TRBV4-3 to TRBJ1-6; D uncertain. Germline values: CDR1 LGHNA, CDR2 YSLEER. Between the trimmed V and J ends, which lost 0 bases and 9 bases, there was a span of 9 bases. This CDR3 spans 14 amino acids. The CDR3 region is CASSQEEGSSPLHF. The CDR3 DNA is TGCGCCAGCAGCCAAGAGGAGGGTAGTTCACCCCTCCACTTT.

The sample holds a few counts of this clone. The J gene is TRBJ1-3, the V gene TRBV15; a weak D match, TRBD1 (5 bases). V was pared by 0 bases and J by 0 bases, with 6 bases between. This CDR3 is built from 15 residues. Per germline, CDR1 LNHNV and CDR2 YYDKDF (reference sequence). The CDR3 DNA sequence: TGTGCCACCAGCAGAGACAGGGTCTCTGGAAACACCATATATTTT. Translating gives CATSRDRVSGNTIYF.

V usage is TRBV11-2 and J usage is TRBJ2-7, with TRBD2 matching 13 bases. Germline CDR1 SGHAT, CDR2 FQNNGV. V dropped 4 bases and J dropped 6; count of bases not matched to a gene: 6. This CDR3 is built from 15 residues. The CDR3 sequence is CASSSRTSGSGEQYF. The CDR3 bases are TGTGCCAGCAGCTCCAGGACTAGCGGGAGTGGCGAGCAGTACTTC.

The chain couples TRBV7-2 to TRBJ2-2; TRBD2 might be the D (5 bases). Germline V CDR1 and CDR2: SGHTA, FQGNSA. The CDR3 loop spans 14 amino acids. V was trimmed by 5 bases and J by 4 bases, leaving 11 bases between them. Here the CDR3 reads CASSTRNLTGELFF. CDR3 sequence (DNA): TGTGCCAGCAGCACTAGGAATCTCACCGGGGAGCTGTTTTTT. Variable domain in full (rest from reference TRBV7-2 and TRBJ2-2): GAGVSQSPSNKVTEKGKDVELRCDPISGHTALYWYRQSLGQGLEFLIYFQGNSAPDKSGLPSDRFSAERTGGSVSTLTIQRTQQEDSAVYLCASSTRNLTGELFFGEGSRLTVL.

The gene calls are TRBV25-1 and TRBJ1-3; D unresolved. Germline CDR1 and CDR2: MGHDK and SYGVNS. V was cut by 3 bases and J by 4 bases, with 16 bases left in between. This CDR3 has 16 amino acids. CDR3 in DNA: TGTGCCAGCAGTGATTTACTAGGCCTGGAAGGAAACACCATATATTTT. Its protein is CASSDLLGLEGNTIYF. Together with reference TRBV25-1 and TRBJ1-3, the CDR3 gives the full variable domain: EADIYQTPRYLVIGTGKKITLECSQTMGHDKMYWYQQDPGMELHLIHYSYGVNSTEKGDLSSESTVSRIRTEHFPLTLESARPSHTSQYLCASSDLLGLEGNTIYFGEGSWLTVV.

The rearrangement uses TRBV10-2 and TRBJ1-2; a weak D match, TRBD1 (5 bases). The CDR3 length is 13 residues. Germline CDR1 WSHSY, CDR2 SAAADI. The V and J ends lost 6 bases and 5 bases respectively, with 13 bases between them. CDR3 region: CASRMSGLYGYTF. DNA of the CDR3: TGCGCCAGCAGGATGTCAGGGTTGTATGGCTACACCTTC.

The rearrangement uses TRBV20-1 and TRBJ2-7, with TRBD2 matching 7 bases. This CDR3 region has 15 residues. Germline trimming cut 3 bases from V and 5 bases from J; bases unmatched to any gene: 13. Germline V gene sequence: CDR1 DFQATT, CDR2 SNEGSKA (reference sequence). CDR3 coding DNA: TGCAGTGCTAGTGGTAGCGGGTGGGACGGCCACGAGCAGTACTTC. Protein: CSASGSGWDGHEQYF.

This chain uses TRBV4-1 with TRBJ2-7, with TRBD1 matching 8 bases. Trimming at V came to 1 base and at J to 2 bases, leaving 1 base not matched to a gene. This CDR3 has 14 residues. Germline V gene sequence: CDR1 MGHRA, CDR2 YSYEKL. CDR3: CASSQGDRTYEQYF. The CDR3 coding sequence is TGCGCCAGCAGCCAAGGGGACAGGACCTACGAGCAGTACTTC.

V is TRBV11-2 and J is TRBJ2-1; no definite D call. Trimming took off 2 bases at V and 8 bases at J, with 10 bases between the two ends. The CDR3 loop spans 13 amino acids. The germline gives CDR1 SGHAT, CDR2 FQNNGV. The DNA of the CDR3 is TGTGCCAGCAGCTTACGAGCTACGGATGAGCAGTTCTTC. Protein product: CASSLRATDEQFF.

J is TRBJ2-2 and V is TRBV9; 10 positions agree with TRBD2. Trimming removed 1 base from V and 4 bases from J; junction bases left unmatched: 7. Germline V lookup: CDR1 SGDLS, CDR2 YYNGEE. The CDR3 loop spans 17 amino acids. The CDR3: CASSVIPSGRLTGELFF. The CDR3 DNA is TGTGCCAGCAGCGTAATACCTAGCGGGAGACTCACCGGGGAGCTGTTTTTT.